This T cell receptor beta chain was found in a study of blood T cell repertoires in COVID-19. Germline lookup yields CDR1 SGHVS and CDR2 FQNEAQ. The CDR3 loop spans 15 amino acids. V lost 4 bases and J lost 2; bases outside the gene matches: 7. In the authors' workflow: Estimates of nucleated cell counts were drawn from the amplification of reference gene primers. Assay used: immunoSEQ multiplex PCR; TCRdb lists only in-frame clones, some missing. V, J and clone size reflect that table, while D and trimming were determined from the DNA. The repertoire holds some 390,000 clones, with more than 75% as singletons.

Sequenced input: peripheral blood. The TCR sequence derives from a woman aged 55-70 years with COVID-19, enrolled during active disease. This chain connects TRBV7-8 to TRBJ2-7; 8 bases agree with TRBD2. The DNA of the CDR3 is TGTGCCAGCAGCTACCTCGGGGGGGCCACCTACGAGCAGTACTTC. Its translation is CASSYLGGATYEQYF.